Listed here are 13 T cell receptor beta chains from one sample, sequenced in a study of cytomegalovirus exposure and HLA in healthy donors. The PCR was carried out with 60 Vbeta primers and 13 Jbeta primers. Only in-frame clones appear in the TCRdb table, and some are missing; sequencing was by immunoSEQ multiplex PCR. The sample includes approximately 100,000 clones, 76% of them seen just once. Source material: PBMCs. Receptor source: a woman between 45 and 60 years old in good health and CMV-seropositive.

The sample holds a few counts of this clone. The chain uses TRBV2 and TRBJ2-3, with 7 bases identical to TRBD2. Trimming took 7 bases from V and 2 from J; bases not matched to a gene: 15. The CDR3 runs to 17 residues. Germline V gives CDR1 SNHLY, CDR2 FYNNEI. The CDR3 spells CASTPRAGLGDTDTQYF. Written as DNA, the CDR3 is TGTGCCAGCACCCCCAGGGCAGGACTAGGAGACACAGATACGCAGTATTTT. The variable domain in full, with the rest retrieved from reference TRBV2 and TRBJ2-3, is EPEVTQTPSHQVTQMGQEVILRCVPISNHLYFYWYRQILGQKVEFLVSFYNNEISEKSEIFDDQFSVERPDGSNFTLKIRSTKLEDSAMYFCASTPRAGLGDTDTQYFGPGTRLTVL.

This sequence joins TRBV6-1 and TRBJ1-5; D is unresolved. There are 13 residues in the CDR3. The germline V gene encodes CDR1 MNHNS and CDR2 SASEGT. Between the trimmed V and J ends, which lost 5 bases and 6 bases, there was a span of 11 bases. As DNA, the CDR3 is TGTGCCAGCAGTCGGACGGGAGGTCAGCCCCAGCATTTT. Its protein product is CASSRTGGQPQHF.

The J gene is TRBJ1-2, the V gene TRBV29-1; the D gene is possibly TRBD1 (5 bases). This CDR3 region has 12 residues. Trimming removed 4 bases from V and 8 bases from J, with 14 bases in between. Per the germline V gene, CDR1 is SQVTM and CDR2 is ANQGSEA. CDR3 protein: CSVVTGWGGYTF. For the CDR3, the DNA is TGCAGCGTTGTGACCGGCTGGGGCGGCTACACCTTC.

This clone was counted only a few times. The junction does not match germline at one end; this may be a read error. The rearrangement links TRBV7-9 to TRBJ2-4, with D possibly TRBD1 on 6 matching bases. The CDR3 extends over 13 amino acids. Germline V lookup: CDR1 SEHNR, CDR2 FQNEAQ (reference sequence). DNA for the CDR3: TGTTCCAGCAGCACAGGGGCCAAAAACATTCAGTACTTC. Protein: CSSSTGAKNIQYF.

The gene calls are TRBV30 and TRBJ1-1; a weak D match, TRBD1 (5 bases). Trimming took off 2 bases at V and 0 bases at J, with 22 bases between the two ends. Germline V CDR1 and CDR2: GTSNPN, SVGIG (reference sequence). CDR3 size: 18 residues. As DNA, the CDR3 is TGTGCCTGGAGTAAGGTTCGCAAGACAGATACTCTGAACACTGAAGCTTTCTTT. Encoded protein: CAWSKVRKTDTLNTEAFF.

This clone came up once. The gene calls are TRBV5-1 and TRBJ2-1; 9 nucleotides match TRBD1. V lost 0 bases and J lost 8; bases outside the gene matches: 9. Germline V gene data show CDR1 as SGHRS and CDR2 as YFSETQ. CDR3 length equals 16 residues. The CDR3 here is CASSLEGQGRADEQFF. The CDR3 DNA is TGCGCCAGCAGCTTGGAGGGACAGGGAAGAGCGGATGAGCAGTTCTTC.

The chain joins TRBV18 to TRBJ1-1; D unclear. The V end lost 3 bases, the J end lost 2 bases, and 13 bases lay between the germline ends. Germline loops: CDR1 KGHSH, CDR2 LQKENI. The CDR3 is 15 amino acids. The CDR3 reads CASSPNRWANTEAFF. The CDR3 DNA sequence: TGTGCCAGCTCACCGAACCGGTGGGCTAACACTGAAGCTTTCTTT.

This clone has only a few counts. The chain couples TRBV11-2 to TRBJ1-2; D unresolved. The CDR3 consists of 13 residues. Germline CDR1 and CDR2: SGHAT and FQNNGV. Trimming took off 5 bases at V and 4 bases at J, with 11 bases between the two ends. CDR3 nucleotide sequence: TGTGCCAGCAGCACCTCAGGTAGCTATGGCTACACCTTC. Translated, it gives CASSTSGSYGYTF.

This clone was observed a single time. The chain is built from TRBV14 and TRBJ2-7, with D unclear. Germline CDR1 is SGHDN and CDR2 is FVKESK. V was clipped by 4 bases and J by 2 bases, with 9 bases between them. CDR3 length equals 13 residues. The CDR3 reads CASSRNSPYEQYF. In DNA, the CDR3 is TGTGCCAGCAGCCGCAATAGCCCCTACGAGCAGTACTTC.

This clone was seen a few times. The chain joins TRBV6-1 to TRBJ1-2, with D possibly TRBD1 on 6 matching bases. This CDR3 is built from 14 residues. V lost 5 bases, J lost 3 bases, and 13 bases lay in between. The germline V gene encodes CDR1 MNHNS and CDR2 SASEGT. CDR3 residues: CASSLTGQDYGYTF. The CDR3 nucleotides read TGTGCCAGCAGTCTAACAGGGCAGGACTATGGCTACACCTTC.

DNA of the CDR3: TGCAGCGTTGAACAGGGATCGATCTATGGCTACACCTTC. This encodes CSVEQGSIYGYTF. This chain links TRBV29-1 with TRBJ1-2, with a possible D match to TRBD1 (5 bases). CDR3 size: 13 residues. The germline V gene encodes CDR1 SQVTM and CDR2 ANQGSEA. V lost 2 bases and J 4 bases, leaving 11 bases between the germline ends.

V and J are TRBV10-1 and TRBJ1-1; D ambiguous. This CDR3 is built from 12 residues. V lost 2 bases and J lost 11, with 12 bases in between. From germline, CDR1 is WNHNN and CDR2 SYGVQD (reference sequence). CDR3 bases: TGCGCCAGCAGTGAGGTCCCGGGAATGGCTTTCTTT. The encoded protein is CASSEVPGMAFF.

The chain carries TRBV4-1 and TRBJ1-2; 9 bases line up with TRBD1. Germline assignment: CDR1 MGHRA and CDR2 YSYEKL. CDR3 length: 15 residues. With 4 bases clipped from V and 2 bases from J, the junction kept 5 bases outside the gene matches. The CDR3 nucleotides read TGCGCCAGCAGCCCCATCGGACAGGGGAACTATGGCTACACCTTC. Protein product: CASSPIGQGNYGYTF.